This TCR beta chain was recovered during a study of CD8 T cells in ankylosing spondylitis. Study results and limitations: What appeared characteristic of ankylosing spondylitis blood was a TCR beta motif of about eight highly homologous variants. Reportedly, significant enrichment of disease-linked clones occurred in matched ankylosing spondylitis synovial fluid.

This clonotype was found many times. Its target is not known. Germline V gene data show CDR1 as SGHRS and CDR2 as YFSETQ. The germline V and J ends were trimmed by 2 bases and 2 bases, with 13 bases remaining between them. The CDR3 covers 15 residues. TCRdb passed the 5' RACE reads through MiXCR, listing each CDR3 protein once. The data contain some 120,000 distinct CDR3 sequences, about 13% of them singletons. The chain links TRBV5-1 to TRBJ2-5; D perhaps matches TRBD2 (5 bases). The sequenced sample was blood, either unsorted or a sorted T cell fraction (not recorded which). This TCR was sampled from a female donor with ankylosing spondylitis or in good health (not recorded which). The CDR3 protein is CASSFPSGIQETQYF. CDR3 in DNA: TGCGCCAGCAGCTTCCCTTCGGGGATTCAAGAGACCCAGTACTTC.